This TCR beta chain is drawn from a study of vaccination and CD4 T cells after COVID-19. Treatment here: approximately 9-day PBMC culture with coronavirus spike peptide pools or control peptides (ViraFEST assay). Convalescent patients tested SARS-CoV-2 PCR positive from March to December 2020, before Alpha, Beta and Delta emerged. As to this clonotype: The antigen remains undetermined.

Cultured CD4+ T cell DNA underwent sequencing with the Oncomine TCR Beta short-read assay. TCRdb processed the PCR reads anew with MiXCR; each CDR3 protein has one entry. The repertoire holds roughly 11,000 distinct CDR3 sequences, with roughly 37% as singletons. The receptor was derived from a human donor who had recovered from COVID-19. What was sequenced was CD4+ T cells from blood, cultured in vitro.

This CDR3 is CASSPWEGLRVYEQYF. The CDR3 bases are TGTGCCAGCAGCCCATGGGAGGGTTTAAGAGTCTACGAGCAGTACTTC. V usage is TRBV5-6 and J usage is TRBJ2-7, with 7 bases that match TRBD2. Per the germline V gene, CDR1 is SGHDT and CDR2 is YYEEEE. The CDR3 spans 16 residues. The trim removed 4 bases at V and 3 bases at J, leaving 13 bases unmatched. Variable domain in full (rest from reference TRBV5-6 and TRBJ2-7): DAGVTQSPTHLIKTRGQQVTLRCSPKSGHDTVSWYQQALGQGPQFIFQYYEEEERQRGNFPDRFSGHQFPNYSSELNVNALLLGDSALYLCASSPWEGLRVYEQYFGPGTRLTVT.